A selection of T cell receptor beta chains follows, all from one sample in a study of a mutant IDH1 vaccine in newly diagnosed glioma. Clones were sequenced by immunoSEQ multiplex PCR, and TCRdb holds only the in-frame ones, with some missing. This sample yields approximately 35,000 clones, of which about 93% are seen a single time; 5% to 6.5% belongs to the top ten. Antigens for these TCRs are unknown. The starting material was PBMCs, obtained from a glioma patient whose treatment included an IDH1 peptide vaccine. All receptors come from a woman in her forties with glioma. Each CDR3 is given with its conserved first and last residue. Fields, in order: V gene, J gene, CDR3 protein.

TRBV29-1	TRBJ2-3	CSGGSTDTQYF
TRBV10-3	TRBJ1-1	CAISEKQGMNTEAFF
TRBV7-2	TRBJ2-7	CASSLGRDVSEQYF
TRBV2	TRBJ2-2	CASSEVSGRANTGELFF
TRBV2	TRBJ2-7	CASQSSYEQYF
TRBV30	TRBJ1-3	CAWSKGNSGNTIYF
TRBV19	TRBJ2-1	CASSMTFRDGTYNEQFF
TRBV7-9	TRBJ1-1	CASSVTLGTKNTEAFF
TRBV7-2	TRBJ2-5	CASSFGGAYGTQYF
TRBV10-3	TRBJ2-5	CAISEGQGTQETQYF
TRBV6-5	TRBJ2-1	CASSQDRGILNEQFF
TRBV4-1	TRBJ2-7	CASSQDPRYEQYF
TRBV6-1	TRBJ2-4	CASEAGTSGVIQYF
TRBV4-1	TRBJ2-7	CASSHGLGTGVPYEQYF
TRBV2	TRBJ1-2	CASSESHWQGYTF
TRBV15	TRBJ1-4	CATTRDIWATNEKLFF
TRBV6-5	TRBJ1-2	CASSYTFGVGPYGYTF